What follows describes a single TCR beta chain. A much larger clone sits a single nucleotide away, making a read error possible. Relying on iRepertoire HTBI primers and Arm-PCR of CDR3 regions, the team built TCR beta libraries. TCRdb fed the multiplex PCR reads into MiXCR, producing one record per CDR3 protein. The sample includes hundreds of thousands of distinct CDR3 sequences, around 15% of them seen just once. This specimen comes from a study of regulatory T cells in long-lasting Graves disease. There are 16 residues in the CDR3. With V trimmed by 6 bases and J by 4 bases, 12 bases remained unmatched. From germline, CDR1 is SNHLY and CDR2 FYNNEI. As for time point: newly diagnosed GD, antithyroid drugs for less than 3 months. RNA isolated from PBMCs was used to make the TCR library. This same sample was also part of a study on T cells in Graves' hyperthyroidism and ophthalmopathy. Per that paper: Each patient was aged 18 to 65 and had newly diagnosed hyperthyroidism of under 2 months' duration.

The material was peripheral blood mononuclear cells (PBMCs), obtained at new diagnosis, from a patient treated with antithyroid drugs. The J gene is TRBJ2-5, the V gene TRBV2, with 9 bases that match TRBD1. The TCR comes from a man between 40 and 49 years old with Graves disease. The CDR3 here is CASSPPKGTGRETQYF. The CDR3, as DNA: TGTGCCAGCAGCCCCCCGAAGGGGACAGGGCGAGAGACCCAGTACTTC.